The next 7 T cell receptor beta chains were all read from a single sample in a study of T cell responses to AZD1222 COVID-19 vaccine. Sequenced by immunoSEQ multiplex PCR; TCRdb stores in-frame clones only, minus some. Here the sample spans around 120,000 clones, roughly 86% being singletons. Sequenced here: peripheral blood, sampled 28 days after the second AZD1222 dose. These receptors originate from an adult who received the AZD1222 COVID-19 vaccine.

This clone occurred a few times. V and J are TRBV6-2 or TRBV6-3 and TRBJ2-1; D unclear. The CDR3 covers 13 residues. CDR1 and CDR2 (germline): MNHEY, SVGEGT. V dropped 4 bases and J dropped 5 bases, with 9 bases sitting between them. CDR3 DNA sequence: TGTGCCAGCAGTTCAACTTTCCACAATGAGCAGTTCTTC. Protein product: CASSSTFHNEQFF.

A single count supports this clone. The chain links TRBV4-1 to TRBJ2-2; D possibly matches TRBD1 or TRBD2 (5 bases each). Germline assignment: CDR1 MGHRA and CDR2 YSYEKL. This CDR3 contains 18 residues. Trimming took off 2 bases at V and 1 base at J, with 17 bases between the two ends. CDR3: CASSQRTQGALNTGELFF. The DNA of the CDR3 is TGCGCCAGCAGCCAACGGACGCAGGGAGCTCTGAACACCGGGGAGCTGTTTTTT.

This chain uses TRBV2 with TRBJ1-2, with D perhaps matching TRBD1 (5 bases). V lost 0 bases and J lost 8, with 16 bases in between. This CDR3 has 15 amino acids. Germline CDR1 reads SNHLY; CDR2 reads FYNNEI. The CDR3 sequence: CASSEALWQGYGYTF. CDR3 sequence (DNA): TGTGCCAGCAGTGAAGCGCTTTGGCAGGGTTACGGCTACACCTTC.

The rearrangement links TRBV7-2 to TRBJ2-5; TRBD2 is a possible D gene (5 bases). Trimming took 7 bases from V and 5 from J, leaving 14 bases between them. The CDR3 has 13 amino acids. CDR1 and CDR2 from the germline V gene are SGHTA and FQGNSA. The CDR3: CASTWARRETQYF. The DNA of the CDR3 is TGTGCCAGCACCTGGGCCAGGAGGGAGACCCAGTACTTC.

This clone was detected a few times. The gene calls are TRBV9 and TRBJ2-7, with a possible D match to TRBD1 (6 bases). Looked up from germline, CDR1 is SGDLS and CDR2 is YYNGEE. CDR3 length: 15 residues. Trimming cost V 0 bases and J 1 base, with 11 bases left between them. The CDR3 loop is CASSVDVQGSYEQYF. As DNA, the CDR3 is TGTGCCAGCAGCGTAGACGTACAGGGTTCCTACGAGCAGTACTTC. Complete variable domain (other parts from reference TRBV9 and TRBJ2-7): DSGVTQTPKHLITATGQRVTLRCSPRSGDLSVYWYQQSLDQGLQFLIQYYNGEERAKGNILERFSAQQFPDLHSELNLSSLELGDSALYFCASSVDVQGSYEQYFGPGTRLTVT.

This clone was counted once. This chain joins TRBV20-1 and TRBJ1-6; no definite D call. V dropped 3 bases and J dropped 6 bases, with 12 bases sitting between them. Germline CDR1 and CDR2: DFQATT and SNEGSKA (reference sequence). The CDR3 contains 14 residues. The chain's CDR3 is CSASSRKSNSPLHF. CDR3 DNA sequence: TGCAGTGCTAGTTCCCGGAAAAGTAATTCACCCCTCCACTTT.

The chain recombines TRBV4-3 with TRBJ1-5, with a possible D match to TRBD1 (5 bases). V gave up 2 bases and J gave up 7 bases, with 21 bases separating them. The length of the CDR3 is 17 residues. Looked up from germline, CDR1 is LGHNA and CDR2 is YSLEER. CDR3 region: CASSQRLLFRGKQPQHF. As DNA, the CDR3 is TGCGCCAGCAGCCAACGGCTTTTATTTCGGGGGAAGCAGCCCCAGCATTTT.